Each of the 14 T cell receptor beta chains below was sequenced from the same sample in a study of graft-versus-host responses after intestinal transplantation. Graft specimens yielded both intraepithelial and lamina propria lymphocytes. Profiled with immunoSEQ multiplex PCR; TCRdb holds only in-frame clones, not every one. The sample holds fewer than 25,000 clones, roughly four fifths seen once. The sample consisted of ileum tissue, taken 12 days after intestinal transplant. The receptors come from a human patient who received an intestinal transplant, so some T cells may come from the graft donor.

The genes are TRBV7-6 and TRBJ2-3, with 9 bases lining up with TRBD2. The CDR3 has 16 amino acids. CDR1 is SGHVS, CDR2 FNYEAQ, per germline. V was clipped by 5 bases and J by 0 bases; unmatched bases: 6. CDR3 in amino acids: CASSGASGDSTDTQYF. In DNA form, the CDR3 reads TGTGCCAGCAGCGGGGCTAGCGGGGACAGCACAGATACGCAGTATTTT. Supplemented by reference TRBV7-6 and TRBJ2-3, the full variable domain reads GAGVSQSPRYKVTKRGQDVALRCDPISGHVSLYWYRQALGQGPEFLTYFNYEAQQDKSGLPNDRFSAERPEGSISTLTIQRTEQRDSAMYRCASSGASGDSTDTQYFGPGTRLTVL.

The chain uses TRBV28 and TRBJ1-2, with TRBD1 identical over 7 bases. This CDR3 contains 14 residues. V shed 2 bases, J shed 5 bases, and the junction held 5 bases outside the gene matches. CDR1 is MDHEN, CDR2 SYDVKM, per germline. In DNA form, the CDR3 reads TGTGCCAGCAGTTTAGGACAGGCCCCATATGGCTACACCTTC. This gives the protein CASSLGQAPYGYTF.

The chain joins TRBV7-9 to TRBJ2-1; TRBD2 aligns across 11 bases. CDR1 is SEHNR, CDR2 FQNEAQ, per germline (reference sequence). The V segment lost 11 bases and the J segment 1 base; nucleotides outside the gene matches: 16. The CDR3 covers 18 residues. The DNA of the CDR3 is TGTGCCTCGGGGACTAGCGGCCTCAAAGGTGGATCCTACAATGAGCAGTTCTTC. Its translation is CASGTSGLKGGSYNEQFF.

The chain recombines TRBV18 with TRBJ1-4, with 9 positions matching TRBD1. V dropped 10 bases and J dropped 0; count of bases not matched to a gene: 9. The CDR3 is 16 residues long. Germline V lookup: CDR1 KGHSH, CDR2 LQKENI. The CDR3 nucleotides are TGTGCCACCTCGGGACAGGGAATTGCAACTAATGAAAAACTGTTTTTT. It translates to CATSGQGIATNEKLFF.

The chain couples TRBV7-2 to TRBJ2-5; 8 nucleotides line up with TRBD1. Germline V gives CDR1 SGHTA, CDR2 FQGNSA. This CDR3 region has 15 residues. With V trimmed by 7 bases and J by 5 bases, 12 bases remained unmatched. The CDR3 nucleotides are TGTGCCAGCACCAACTCCAAGACAGGGGTTGAGACCCAGTACTTC. It specifies CASTNSKTGVETQYF.

CDR3 sequence (DNA): TGTGCCAGCAGCCTACTACTTGGAGGTGAGCAGTTCTTC. Translating gives CASSLLLGGEQFF. The chain is built from TRBV7-3 and TRBJ2-1, with a tentative D call TRBD2 (5 bases). This CDR3 region has 13 residues. V shed 5 bases and J shed 9 bases, with 14 bases lying between them. Germline V lookup: CDR1 SGHTA, CDR2 FQGTGA.

About this clone itself: One end of the junction fails to match germline, which may point to a read error. The chain recombines TRBV9 with TRBJ2-3, with D perhaps TRBD2 (6 bases). The CDR3 is made up of 16 amino acids. Looked up from germline, CDR1 is SGDLS and CDR2 is YYNGEE. Here the CDR3 reads CASGVGEATGTDTQYF. DNA for the CDR3: TGTGCCAGCGGCGTAGGGGAGGCCACCGGGACAGATACGCAGTATTTT.

J is TRBJ2-3 and V is TRBV9; D may be TRBD2 (6 bases). Per germline, CDR1 SGDLS and CDR2 YYNGEE. V was clipped by 4 bases and J by 2 bases, with 14 bases between them. This CDR3 contains 15 residues. For the CDR3, the DNA is TGTGCCAGCAGCCGGGGGTCAAGTCCCACAGATACGCAGTATTTT. Translation: CASSRGSSPTDTQYF.

The gene calls are TRBV28 and TRBJ2-5, with unresolved D. Trimming took off 5 bases at V and 9 bases at J, with 13 bases between the two ends. The CDR3 sequence is 12 residues long. Germline assignment: CDR1 MDHEN and CDR2 SYDVKM. The CDR3 DNA reads TGTGCCAGCAGTACAAGTATTGGAGCCCAGTACTTC. It codes for CASSTSIGAQYF. The whole variable domain, remainder taken from reference TRBV28 and TRBJ2-5, is DVKVTQSSRYLVKRTGEKVFLECVQDMDHENMFWYRQDPGLGLRLIYFSYDVKMKEKGDIPEGYSVSREKKERFSLILESASTNQTSMYLCASSTSIGAQYFGPGTRLLVL.

This chain links TRBV7-8 with TRBJ2-7, with TRBD2 as a possible D gene (5 bases). CDR1 is SGHVS, CDR2 FQNEAQ, per germline. The V end was cut by 2 bases, the J end by 11 bases, with 19 bases between. CDR3 length: 14 amino acids. In DNA form, the CDR3 reads TGTGCCAGCAGCTTAAGGCGTTCGCCTAGCCTGGAGTACTTC. It encodes CASSLRRSPSLEYF.

This clone was recorded a few times. The J gene is TRBJ1-2, the V gene TRBV27; the D is unclear. V gave up 8 bases and J gave up 6 bases, with 10 bases separating them. CDR1 is MNHEY, CDR2 SMNVEV, per germline (reference sequence). There are 11 residues in the CDR3. CDR3 DNA: TGTGCCAGCTTCGGTCTAAATGGCTACACCTTC. It translates to CASFGLNGYTF.

This clone was seen only a few times. The rearrangement uses TRBV5-1 and TRBJ2-3; 11 bases line up with TRBD2. The CDR3 has 15 amino acids. V lost 2 bases and J lost 1; bases outside the gene matches: 0. Germline lookup yields CDR1 SGHRS and CDR2 YFSETQ. CDR3 coding DNA: TGCGCCAGCAGCTTACTAGCGGGGGGCACAGATACGCAGTATTTT. Translated: CASSLLAGGTDTQYF.

This rearrangement joins TRBV6-5 to TRBJ2-3; 9 bases are shared with TRBD2. J lost 5 bases, V lost 1 base, and 7 bases had no gene match. This CDR3 has 16 amino acids. The germline gives CDR1 MNHEY, CDR2 SVGAGI. The CDR3 reads CASSYLAGASLDTQYF. The CDR3 coding sequence is TGTGCCAGCAGTTACTTAGCGGGGGCCTCCCTAGATACGCAGTATTTT.

This clone was observed a single time. The CDR3 loop reads CASNPRSWSYNEQFF. The DNA of the CDR3 is TGTGCCAGCAATCCGCGGAGTTGGTCCTACAATGAGCAGTTCTTC. This chain connects TRBV28 to TRBJ2-1; no clear D gene. The CDR3 loop spans 15 amino acids. CDR1 and CDR2 from the germline V gene are MDHEN and SYDVKM. Trimming removed 7 bases at V and 1 base at J, with 14 bases between.